This passage covers 3 T cell receptor beta chains from one sample sequenced in a study of control samples from healthy donors and cancer patients. This table comes from immunoSEQ multiplex PCR, and its TCRdb copy is limited to in-frame clones, with some not included. Of approximately 100,000 clones listed, roughly four fifths were seen once; the top ten hold 1.5% to 2%. Sample: blood. The receptors derive from a man aged 60-69 years in good health.

This CDR3 is CASSYSWGRRGNTIYF. CDR3 DNA sequence: TGTGCCAGCAGTTACTCTTGGGGCAGGCGGGGAAACACCATATATTTT. V and J are TRBV6-5 and TRBJ1-3, with D possibly being TRBD1 (5 bases). This CDR3 is 16 amino acids long. The V gene lost 0 bases and the J gene lost 4 bases, with 13 bases spanning the gap. Per the germline V gene, CDR1 is MNHEY and CDR2 is SVGAGI.

This chain uses TRBV5-4 with TRBJ2-2; D is perhaps TRBD1 or TRBD2 (6 bases each). Trimming stripped 0 bases from V and 2 bases from J, with 11 bases between. Germline V gene lookup returns CDR1 SGHNT and CDR2 YYREEE (reference sequence). The CDR3 length is 16 residues. The DNA of the CDR3 is TGTGCCAGCAGCTTGGTGGGGGGCATCAACACCGGGGAGCTGTTTTTT. Translation gives CASSLVGGINTGELFF.

The chain has TRBV9 and TRBJ2-7; possibly TRBD2 for D (5 bases). The CDR3 covers 14 residues. The V end was cut by 3 bases, the J end by 1 base, with 11 bases between. CDR1 is SGDLS, CDR2 YYNGEE, per germline. The chain's CDR3 is CASSGGGGSYEQYF. The DNA of the CDR3 is TGTGCCAGCAGCGGCGGCGGCGGGTCCTACGAGCAGTACTTC.